The rows below give T cell receptor beta chains drawn from one sample of a study of blood T cell repertoires in COVID-19. Generated by immunoSEQ multiplex PCR, the TCRdb table keeps only in-frame clones and is missing some. The sample has about 80,000 clones; around 91% are singletons. The sample was peripheral blood. The origin of the receptors is a woman of 80 years or more with active or convalescent COVID-19. CDR3s include the opening cysteine and the closing phenylalanine or tryptophan. The D gene is left open where the match is weak. Only part of the rows carry a size: once, few, many, or a class if the clone is expanded.

J gene | V gene | D gene | clone size | CDR3 DNA | CDR3 protein
TRBJ1-3 | TRBV18 | TRBD1 | - | TGTGCCAGCTCACCAACAGGGGACTCTGGAAACACCATATATTTT | CASSPTGDSGNTIYF
TRBJ1-5 | TRBV2 | TRBD1 | - | TGTGCCAGCAGTGAAATGTACGGCAGGGGGCAGCCCCAGCATTTT | CASSEMYGRGQPQHF
TRBJ2-7 | TRBV18 | - | - | TGTGCCAGCTCGGACAACTACGAGCAGTACTTC | CASSDNYEQYF
TRBJ1-3 | TRBV19 | TRBD1 | - | TGTGCCAGTAGAGGGGCTAGACAGGGAGGCTCTGGAAACACCATATATTTT | CASRGARQGGSGNTIYF
TRBJ1-1 | TRBV9 | TRBD1 | - | TGTGCCAGCAGCGCCGGACAGGGGAACACTGAAGCTTTCTTT | CASSAGQGNTEAFF
TRBJ1-4 | TRBV29-1 | - | once | TGCAGCGTTGGGTCAGGGAATCTTGGTGAAAAACTGTTTTTT | CSVGSGNLGEKLFF
TRBJ1-2 | TRBV29-1 | - | few | TGCAGCGCTGACAGTAAGTCATCCTATGGCTACACCTTC | CSADSKSSYGYTF
TRBJ2-1 | TRBV28 | TRBD2 | once | TGTGCCAGCAGTCTTTTTAGCGGGGGGTTCAATGAGCAGTTCTTC | CASSLFSGGFNEQFF
TRBJ1-2 | TRBV28 | TRBD1 | - | TGTGCCAGCAGTTTTTTGGACAGGCCAAACTTAGGCTATGGCTACACCTTC | CASSFLDRPNLGYGYTF
TRBJ1-4 | TRBV15 | - | - | TGTGCCACCAGCAGTACGGGGGCAACTAATGAAAAACTGTTTTTT | CATSSTGATNEKLFF
TRBJ2-7 | TRBV4-1 | TRBD1 | - | TGCGCCAGCAGCCAAGACCGGGGACAGACCTACGAGCAGTACTTC | CASSQDRGQTYEQYF
TRBJ2-1 | TRBV10-3 | - | - | TGTGCCATCAGTTGGCAGGGTAATGAGCAGTTCTTC | CAISWQGNEQFF
TRBJ1-1 | TRBV7-2 | - | - | TGTGCCAGCCGCAGGGGAGGGGACACTGAAGCTTTCTTT | CASRRGGDTEAFF
TRBJ2-5 | TRBV5-1 | TRBD2 | - | TGCGCCAGCAGCTTTGGCGGGAGTCTAGAGACCCAGTACTTC | CASSFGGSLETQYF
TRBJ2-1 | TRBV5-1 | - | - | TGCGCCAGCAGCTTTGACGGGATAGAAAATGAGCAGTTCTTC | CASSFDGIENEQFF
TRBJ2-2 | TRBV24-1 | TRBD2 | few | TGTGCCACCAGTGATATAGCGGGAGGCACCGGGGAGCTGTTTTTT | CATSDIAGGTGELFF
TRBJ1-3 | TRBV11-2 | - | - | TGTGCCAGCAGCTTACGGGGAATCGGGACTGGAAACACCATATATTTT | CASSLRGIGTGNTIYF
TRBJ1-1 | TRBV5-1 | - | - | TGCGCCACTTCGGGAGGTCCGAACACTGAAGCTTTCTTT | CATSGGPNTEAFF
TRBJ1-5 | TRBV19 | - | - | TGTGCCAGTAGTATAGGAGGGATGGGGTATCAGCCCCAGCATTTT | CASSIGGMGYQPQHF
TRBJ2-1 | TRBV15 | TRBD2 | - | TGTGCCACCAGCAGAGATTGGCTAGCGGGCCGCAATGAGCAGTTCTTC | CATSRDWLAGRNEQFF
TRBJ2-5 | TRBV18 | - | - | TGTGCCAGCTCACACCAGCAGGGAGGATGGGAGACCCAGTACTTC | CASSHQQGGWETQYF
TRBJ1-3 | TRBV7-9 | - | - | TGTGCCAGCAGCTCGACAGGAGCACTGGGAAACACCATATATTTT | CASSSTGALGNTIYF
TRBJ2-5 | TRBV20-1 | TRBD2 | - | TGCAGTGCTAGTTCGGGAGGGGGAGAGACCCAGTACTTC | CSASSGGGETQYF
TRBJ1-2 | TRBV19 | TRBD1 | - | TGTGCCAGTAGTATACACCCCGGGACAGGGGGCTCCTATGGCTACACCTTC | CASSIHPGTGGSYGYTF
TRBJ2-7 | TRBV27 | - | few | TGTGCCAGCAGTTTGGACGGCCCCTCTCAGGGGCAGTACTTC | CASSLDGPSQGQYF
TRBJ1-4 | TRBV14 | TRBD1 | - | TGTGCCAGCAGCCAAGATCTTGGGACAGCAAATGAAAAACTGTTTTTT | CASSQDLGTANEKLFF
TRBJ2-2 | TRBV25-1 | - | - | TGTGCCAGCAGTGATATTGAAAAGCACACCGGGGAGCTGTTTTTT | CASSDIEKHTGELFF
TRBJ1-5 | TRBV28 | - | once | TGTGCCAGCAGTCGAGGACAGCCCCAGCATTTT | CASSRGQPQHF
TRBJ2-5 | TRBV20-1 | TRBD2 | - | TGCAGTGCTAGTCGCCTAGCGGGAGCGGGGGAGACCCAGTACTTC | CSASRLAGAGETQYF
TRBJ2-7 | TRBV18 | - | once | TGTGCCAGCTCACCCGGGGAGGCCCAGTACGAGCAGTACTTC | CASSPGEAQYEQYF
TRBJ2-7 | TRBV7-9 | - | - | TGTGCCAGCAGCTTAGTTTTGCCGGGGAGTACACGATACGAGCAGTACTTC | CASSLVLPGSTRYEQYF
TRBJ2-7 | TRBV7-8 | TRBD2 | - | TGTGCCAGCAGCTTTCCGGGTAGCGGGAGTCCGTACGAGCAGTACTTC | CASSFPGSGSPYEQYF
TRBJ2-3 | TRBV21-1 | - | - | TGTGCCAGCAGCAAAGCATCGGGCCGACAGGGTAAAGATACGCAGTATTTT | CASSKASGRQGKDTQYF
TRBJ2-7 | TRBV5-1 | TRBD2 | - | TGCGCCAGCAGCCAGACTAGCGGAAACTACGAGCAGTACTTC | CASSQTSGNYEQYF
TRBJ1-5 | TRBV7-8 | TRBD1 | - | TGTGCCAGCAGCTGGACGACAGGGGAGCGTCAGCCCCAGCATTTT | CASSWTTGERQPQHF
TRBJ2-3 | TRBV27 | TRBD1 | few | TGTGCCAGCGGCGACTCCGACAGGGGGCGGACAGATACGCAGTATTTT | CASGDSDRGRTDTQYF
TRBJ2-7 | TRBV7-3 | - | once | TGTGCCAGCAGCTTAACGGTTGGCGGGATGAACGAGCAGTACTTC | CASSLTVGGMNEQYF
TRBJ1-1 | TRBV27 | - | - | TGTGCCAGCAGTCTATACGAGGCCGGGGGCACTGAAGCTTTCTTT | CASSLYEAGGTEAFF
TRBJ2-1 | TRBV5-1 | TRBD1 | - | TGCGCCAGCAGCTTGGCCGACAGGGGATCCTACAATGAGCAGTTCTTC | CASSLADRGSYNEQFF
TRBJ2-1 | TRBV19 | - | - | TGTGCCAGTAGTAGTCGGGACTCAGGCGGCTCCTACAATGAGCAGTTCTTC | CASSSRDSGGSYNEQFF
TRBJ1-6 | TRBV28 | TRBD1 | - | TGTGCCAGCAGTTCCCCGACAGGGTGGAATTCACCCCTCCACTTT | CASSSPTGWNSPLHF
TRBJ2-7 | TRBV28 | - | - | - | CASSSSGQGASEQYF